These T cell receptor beta chains were read from a single sample in a study of identical twins. A single record per CDR3 protein comes from TCRdb applying MiXCR to the 5' RACE reads. Of 250,000 or so distinct CDR3 sequences detected, approximately 12% appear once; the ten largest clones hold approximately 4%. These data were also filed under a second study, of yellow fever vaccine responses in identical twins.

Sequences were obtained from memory (CD45RO+) T cells sorted from blood. All receptors derive from a woman between 18 and 29 years old in good health. CDR3s include the opening cysteine and the closing phenylalanine or tryptophan. D genes are given only for firm matches. Not every row has a clone size; where given, it reads once, few, many or a size class.

CASSLRGNTGELFF	TGTGCCAGCAGTTTAAGGGGGAACACCGGGGAGCTGTTTTTT	TRBJ2-2	NA	TRBV12-3/TRBV12-4	NA
CASSLGLAGGPGSGKNIQYF	TGTGCCAGCAGCTTGGGACTAGCGGGAGGGCCGGGGTCAGGCAAAAACATTCAGTACTTC	TRBJ2-4	few	TRBV5-6	TRBD2
CASNNRDRGYEQYF	TGTGCCAGCAATAACCGGGACAGGGGCTACGAGCAGTACTTC	TRBJ2-7	NA	TRBV2	TRBD1
CASSLRSGRANEQFF	TGTGCCAGCAGCTTACGCAGCGGGAGGGCCAATGAGCAGTTCTTC	TRBJ2-1	few	TRBV11-2	TRBD2
CASSHGPSGGLYEQYF	TGCGCCAGCAGCCACGGACCTAGCGGGGGGCTCTACGAGCAGTACTTC	TRBJ2-7	NA	TRBV4-1	TRBD2
CASKRLAGTSPTDTQYF	TGTGCCAGCAAAAGACTAGCGGGGACAAGTCCGACAGATACGCAGTATTTT	TRBJ2-3	NA	TRBV2	TRBD2
CASSESGHPVTFF	TGCGCCAGCAGTGAGTCGGGACACCCCGTGACTTTCTTT	TRBJ1-1	many	TRBV10-1	NA
CASSLSLGADEQYF	TGTGCCAGCAGTTTAAGTCTGGGGGCGGATGAGCAGTACTTC	TRBJ2-7	many	TRBV12-3/TRBV12-4	NA
CASSPGGTGFNQPQHF	TGTGCCAGCTCGCCCGGCGGGACAGGGTTCAATCAGCCCCAGCATTTT	TRBJ1-5	many	TRBV18	TRBD1
CATSRGGLESDTQYF	TGTGCCACCAGCAGAGGGGGACTAGAGTCCGATACGCAGTATTTT	TRBJ2-3	NA	TRBV15	TRBD2
CASRGSTDSNQPQHF	TGTGCCAGCAGGGGATCGACAGATAGCAATCAGCCCCAGCATTTT	TRBJ1-5	NA	TRBV12-3/TRBV12-4	NA
CASRQGWEGSYEQYF	TGTGCCAGCAGACAGGGGTGGGAAGGCTCCTACGAGCAGTACTTC	TRBJ2-7	NA	TRBV12-3/TRBV12-4	TRBD1
CASSQGPQGGYGYTF	TGCGCCAGCAGCCAAGGACCCCAGGGAGGCTATGGCTACACCTTC	TRBJ1-2	many	TRBV4-3	NA
CSALPDLREVFYEQYF	TGCAGTGCCTTACCTGATCTCAGGGAGGTGTTTTACGAGCAGTACTTC	TRBJ2-7	NA	TRBV20-1	NA
CASSPRGGDTQYF	TGCGCCAGCAGCCCACGCGGAGGAGATACGCAGTATTTT	TRBJ2-3	NA	TRBV4-3	NA
CASSFRAGDDYNEQFF	TGTGCCAGCAGCTTTCGGGCGGGGGATGATTACAATGAGCAGTTCTTC	TRBJ2-1	few	TRBV7-2	TRBD2
CSVEVTQYEQYF	TGCAGCGTTGAAGTTACTCAATACGAGCAGTACTTC	TRBJ2-7	few	TRBV29-1	NA
CASSRGHSGANVLTF	TGTGCCAGCAGCCGAGGACACTCTGGGGCCAACGTCCTGACTTTC	TRBJ2-6	once	TRBV7-2	NA
CASSHGGGQAYEQYF	TGTGCCAGCTCTCACGGTGGGGGCCAAGCCTACGAGCAGTACTTC	TRBJ2-7	few	TRBV18	NA
CASSLGGGANVLTF	TGTGCCAGCAGTTTAGGGGGAGGGGCCAACGTCCTGACTTTC	TRBJ2-6	many	TRBV12-3/TRBV12-4	NA
CSASLQGKQFF	TGCAGTGCTAGTTTGCAGGGGAAGCAGTTCTTC	TRBJ2-1	NA	TRBV20-1	NA
CASSQTLAGRTEAFF	TGCGCCAGCAGCCAAACTCTCGCGGGGCGAACTGAAGCTTTCTTT	TRBJ1-1	few	TRBV4-3	NA
CATSLGLAGGPGTDTQYF	TGTGCCACCAGCCTAGGACTAGCGGGAGGGCCCGGGACAGATACGCAGTATTTT	TRBJ2-3	few	TRBV15	TRBD2
CASSYSTHTDTQYF	TGTGCCAGCAGTTACTCGACCCACACAGATACGCAGTATTTT	TRBJ2-3	NA	TRBV6-6	NA
CASSSTGQGYDSPLHF	TGCGCCAGCAGCAGTACGGGACAGGGATATGATTCACCCCTCCACTTT	TRBJ1-6	many	TRBV5-1	TRBD1
CAISDRTEEYF	TGTGCCATCAGTGACCGGACAGAGGAGTATTTT	TRBJ2-3	few	TRBV10-3	NA
CASSFGRTVIGTDTQYF	TGTGCCAGCAGCTTCGGGAGGACCGTTATCGGCACAGATACGCAGTATTTT	TRBJ2-3	NA	TRBV7-8	TRBD2
CASSSGGGWTDTQYF	TGTGCCAGCAGCTCGGGGGGGGGGTGGACAGATACGCAGTATTTT	TRBJ2-3	few	TRBV11-2	TRBD2
CASSTQAGDAGEQYF	TGTGCCAGTAGTACCCAGGCAGGGGATGCGGGAGAGCAGTACTTC	TRBJ2-7	few	TRBV19	NA
CASSQDPSGVGTGELFF	TGTGCCAGCAGCCAAGATCCTAGCGGGGTAGGAACCGGGGAGCTGTTTTTT	TRBJ2-2	few	TRBV3-1	TRBD2
CASRPGLAAETQYF	TGTGCCAGCAGGCCGGGACTAGCGGCGGAGACCCAGTACTTC	TRBJ2-5	NA	TRBV5-5	TRBD2
CSAIRTGVDIQYF	TGCAGTGCTATCCGGACAGGGGTCGACATTCAGTACTTC	TRBJ2-4	few	TRBV20-1	TRBD1
CASSAAGGQETQYF	TGTGCTAGCAGCGCTGCAGGGGGCCAAGAGACCCAGTACTTC	TRBJ2-5	few	TRBV7-7	TRBD1
CASSPHQATSSGANVLTF	TGCGCCAGCAGCCCACACCAGGCGACTAGCTCTGGGGCCAACGTCCTGACTTTC	TRBJ2-6	many	TRBV4-3	NA
CASRPGQHEQYF	TGTGCCAGCAGACCAGGACAGCACGAGCAGTACTTC	TRBJ2-7	NA	TRBV7-3	NA
CASSLVGLAGGRNEQFF	TGCGCCAGCAGCTTGGTCGGCCTAGCGGGAGGGCGGAATGAGCAGTTCTTC	TRBJ2-1	few	TRBV5-1	TRBD2
CASSDSSDGGDTQYF	TGTGCCAGCAGTGACTCATCGGATGGGGGAGATACGCAGTATTTT	TRBJ2-3	NA	TRBV6-4	NA
CASSPDWYNEQFF	TGTGCCAGCAGCCCCGACTGGTACAATGAGCAGTTCTTC	TRBJ2-1	many	TRBV7-9	NA
CASRQGFTGELFF	TGCGCCAGCAGACAGGGCTTCACCGGGGAGCTGTTTTTT	TRBJ2-2	few	TRBV5-1	NA
CSVVRENEAFF	TGCAGCGTTGTGAGGGAAAATGAAGCTTTCTTT	TRBJ1-1	NA	TRBV29-1	NA
CASSIVDGGSYEQYF	TGTGCCAGTAGTATAGTCGACGGAGGCTCCTACGAGCAGTACTTC	TRBJ2-7	NA	TRBV19	NA
CASSVGLAGGNEQFF	TGTGCCAGCAGTGTAGGACTAGCGGGAGGGAATGAGCAGTTCTTC	TRBJ2-1	few	TRBV2	TRBD2
CASSLEGPNTGELFF	TGCGCCAGCAGCTTGGAGGGGCCAAACACCGGGGAGCTGTTTTTT	TRBJ2-2	many	TRBV5-1	NA
CATSGQYTGELFF	TGTGCCACCAGTGGCCAGTACACCGGGGAGCTGTTTTTT	TRBJ2-2	NA	TRBV24-1	NA
CASSEFGSTDTQYF	TGCGCCAGCAGTGAGTTTGGAAGCACAGATACGCAGTATTTT	TRBJ2-3	few	TRBV10-1	NA
CASSPRDTGNTGELFF	TGTGCCAGCAGCCCCAGAGATACAGGGAACACCGGGGAGCTGTTTTTT	TRBJ2-2	many	TRBV4-2	NA
CASSPPSRWAYGYTF	TGTGCCAGCAGCCCCCCGAGCAGGTGGGCCTATGGCTACACCTTC	TRBJ1-2	NA	TRBV28	NA
CASSLMGQGLSYEQYF	TGTGCCAGCAGTTTGATGGGACAGGGATTATCCTACGAGCAGTACTTC	TRBJ2-7	few	TRBV27	TRBD1